This T cell receptor beta chain was sequenced during a study of T-cell reconstitution after alpha-beta-depleted transplantation in children (dated by TCRdb to about 2016). About the investigation overall: Using TCR repertoire profiling, the study followed T-cell immune reconstitution in a quantitative way in children after TCRalphabeta/CD19-depleted allogeneic hematopoietic cell transplantation. Points the paper makes about the study in general: The high TCRbeta diversity at day 60 in some patients was ascribed to recipient T cells and intrathymic progenitors that had survived conditioning. The apparently early recovery of alphabetaT-cell counts about two months after transplant reportedly depended on only several hundred rapidly expanded clones that came from non-depleted graft cells. Hyperexpanded clone frequencies declined over subsequent months; after one year, T-cell counts and TCRbeta diversity were mostly attributed to newly produced T cells.

Library construction relied on PCR. TCRdb shows the sequencer as Illumina HiSeq 2500. To normalize quantification of the TCRbeta repertoire, the TCR libraries were built with molecular barcoding that relied on unique molecular identifiers. TCRdb took the public reads, trimmed them with fastp at Q25, ran MiXCR for clone calling and kept in-frame beta chains. A single entry per CDR3 protein holds the most common genes and DNA from its merged rows. The sample table records about 300,000 distinct CDR3 sequences; around 7.1% of these occur just once. Clones ranked in the top ten supply around 9.8% of the sample. Reading the label with the study, this specimen's treatment or condition is: allogeneic hematopoietic cell transplantation with graft depleted of TCRalphabeta T cells and CD19 B cells. TCRalphabeta/CD19-depleted allogeneic hematopoietic cell grafts were given to the transplant recipients, all of whom were children.

For CDR1 and CDR2, the germline V gene lists SGHRS and YFSETQ. Its CDR3 holds 16 amino acids, cysteine through phenylalanine. The retained sequence is limited to the CDR3, 48 bases, with the frame set at the first base. Trimming takes 4 bases off V and 0 bases off J; junction bases not matched to a gene: 2. Ten or more counts support this clonotype. Its antigen is currently not known. It has no much larger one-base neighbor in the sample; base qualities were not kept. The origin of this receptor is a female patient aged 2-9 years who had a stem cell transplant for Fanconi anemia, so the T cells may come from the graft donor. The material was peripheral blood, obtained 360 days after TCRalphabeta/CD19-depleted stem cell transplant. The V and J genes are TRBV5-1 and TRBJ2-3, and TRBD2 aligns with 13 junction nucleotides. This receptor carries the CDR3 CASSTTSGRSTDTQYF. The nucleotide sequence is given as TGCGCCAGCAGCACGACTAGCGGGAGGAGCACAGATACGCAGTATTTT.